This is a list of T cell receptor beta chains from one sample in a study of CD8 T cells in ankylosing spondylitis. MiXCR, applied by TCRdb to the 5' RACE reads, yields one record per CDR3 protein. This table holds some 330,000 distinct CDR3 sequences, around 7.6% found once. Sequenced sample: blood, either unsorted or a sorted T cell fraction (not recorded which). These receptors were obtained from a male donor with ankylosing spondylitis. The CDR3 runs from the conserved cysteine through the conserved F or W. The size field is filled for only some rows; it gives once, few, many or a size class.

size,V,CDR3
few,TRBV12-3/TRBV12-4,CASSLVTGNYGYTF
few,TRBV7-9,CASSQSGRQGETQYF
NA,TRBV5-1,CASSSRTHSNSPLHF
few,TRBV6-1,CASSRTDSNTGELFF
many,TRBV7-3,CASSFAGSRELFF
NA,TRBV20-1,CSAPTRVETQYF
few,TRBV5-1,CASRWETGELFF
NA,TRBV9,CASSARPGQYNEQFF
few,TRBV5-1,CASSPGLAGVEQFF
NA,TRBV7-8,CARPFSRAAVSYEQYF
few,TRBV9,CASSVDGGRAYEQYF
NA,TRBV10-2,CASSRGDWRDGHF
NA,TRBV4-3,CASSQVSSGLDTQYF
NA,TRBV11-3,CASRRRQGNYNEQFF
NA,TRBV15,CATSSGLWTGSRGYTF
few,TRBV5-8,CASRTWGASSYEQYF
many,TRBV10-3,CAISKGGTNEKLFF
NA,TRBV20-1,CSAMDSTNTGELFF
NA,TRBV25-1,CASSESLAGPYEQYF
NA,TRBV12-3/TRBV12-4,CASSFVAGGGGEQFF
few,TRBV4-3,CASSQEPGQHYEQYF
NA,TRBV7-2,CASSLVGGRETQYF
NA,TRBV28,CASSGAGTGFYNEQFF
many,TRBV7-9,CASSLGRTGSTDTQYF